This T cell receptor (beta chain) originates from a study of cytomegalovirus exposure and HLA in healthy donors. Study context: Unique TCRs from HLA-typed donors, 65 million to 85 million of them, were held in an early data release. Study-wide findings and caveats: The authors enumerated roughly 160 TCR beta chains as linked to cytomegalovirus. Previously analyzed data showed that most TCR beta V segments were productive at a frequency of about 87% or about 30%.

This CDR3 is 15 amino acids long. Trimming took off 4 bases at V and 3 bases at J, with 13 bases between the two ends. CDR1 is LNHDA, CDR2 SQIVND, per germline (reference sequence). This PCR relied on a set of 60 Vbeta primers and 13 Jbeta primers. The data were produced by immunoSEQ multiplex PCR, yet TCRdb's version contains in-frame clones alone and is incomplete. The top ten hold 6% to 7.5% of the sample, which has 100,000 to 150,000 clones, 6.5% to 9.5% seen once. This clone was seen more than once but under ten times. The antigen is unknown. The chain is built from TRBV19 and TRBJ1-5; D remains ambiguous. Sequencing was done on a sample of PBMCs. The sequence was obtained from a woman aged 40 to 55 in good health and CMV-seropositive. CDR3 sequence reads: CASSSRERYNQPQHF. The CDR3 region has the DNA TGTGCCAGTAGTAGCCGGGAAAGATACAATCAGCCCCAGCATTTT.